The clone carrying this T cell receptor (beta chain) was found a few times. These data originate in a study of T-cell memory formation after mild COVID-19. TCRdb recomputed calls from the 5' RACE reads with MiXCR, one row per CDR3 protein. The data contain 300,000 to 400,000 distinct CDR3 sequences, more than 15% of them singletons. Germline loops: CDR1 MNHNY, CDR2 SVGAGI (reference sequence). This CDR3 spans 15 amino acids. Deletions cut 0 bases from V and 2 bases from J, with 8 bases between. Sequencing was done on a sample of PBMCs or a T cell subset sorted from them (not recorded which). The chain has TRBV6-6 and TRBJ2-1; D is unresolved. The sequence was obtained from a man between 18 and 35 years old who had mild COVID-19 (a few samples of this study predate the infection). Cell type and time point are not known. The CDR3 protein is CASSYSPLAYNEQFF. For the CDR3, the DNA is TGTGCCAGCAGTTACTCCCCCCTGGCCTACAATGAGCAGTTCTTC.